This TCR beta chain was sequenced during a study of blood T cell repertoires in COVID-19. For the study at large: Donors in the United States, Italy and Spain gave samples during acute or convalescent COVID-19. PBMCs, B-cell-depleted T cells, or T cells provided the cDNA or gDNA that made up the material.

Original data processing: Amplification of reference gene primers was used by the study to estimate nucleated cell counts. Sequencing used immunoSEQ multiplex PCR; TCRdb keeps in-frame clones, though not all of them. Clonal size and the V and J genes are those of that table, whereas D and trimming came from the DNA. This sample yields about 120,000 clones, of which just over 85% are seen a single time; about 0.9% belongs to the top ten. Germline values: CDR1 MGHRA, CDR2 YSYEKL. The CDR3 is 13 amino acids. V lost 0 bases, J lost 11 bases, and 4 bases stayed unmatched. The sequencing input was peripheral blood. The rearrangement joins TRBV4-1 to TRBJ1-1; 9 bases agree with TRBD1. The origin of this receptor is a woman between 45 and 60 years old with active or convalescent COVID-19. CDR3 in amino acids: CASSQENRGRAFF. The CDR3 nucleotides read TGCGCCAGCAGCCAAGAAAACAGGGGGCGGGCTTTCTTT.